The source of this T cell receptor beta chain is a study of PD-1 blockade in classical Hodgkin lymphoma. Looked up from germline, CDR1 is LNHNV and CDR2 is YYDKDF (reference sequence). Germline trimming cut 7 bases from V and 7 bases from J; bases unmatched to any gene: 12. The CDR3 consists of 14 residues. TCRdb's copy holds only in-frame clones and misses some; the assay was immunoSEQ multiplex PCR. The data hold about 21,000 clones, with around 81% observed a single time. Of note for this clone: Its antigen is unknown.

Time point indicated: newly diagnosed, previously untreated cHL patient sample. By magnetic negative selection, CD4+ T cells were purified from thawed PBMCs. Comparator PBMCs were from newly diagnosed, untreated classical Hodgkin lymphoma. Study-wide results and caveats: Possible causes of repertoire differences, disease activity or prior therapy, remain undefined. Newly diagnosed patients were reported to start with lower TCR diversity than healthy donors.

The sequenced sample was CD4+ T cells from blood. The rearrangement links TRBV15 to TRBJ2-7; the match to TRBD2 covers 8 bases. The receptor comes from a human donor with classical Hodgkin lymphoma. The DNA for the CDR3 is TGTGCCACCACCCGGGGGGGGACCCCGTCGGAGCAGTACTTC. Translating gives CATTRGGTPSEQYF.